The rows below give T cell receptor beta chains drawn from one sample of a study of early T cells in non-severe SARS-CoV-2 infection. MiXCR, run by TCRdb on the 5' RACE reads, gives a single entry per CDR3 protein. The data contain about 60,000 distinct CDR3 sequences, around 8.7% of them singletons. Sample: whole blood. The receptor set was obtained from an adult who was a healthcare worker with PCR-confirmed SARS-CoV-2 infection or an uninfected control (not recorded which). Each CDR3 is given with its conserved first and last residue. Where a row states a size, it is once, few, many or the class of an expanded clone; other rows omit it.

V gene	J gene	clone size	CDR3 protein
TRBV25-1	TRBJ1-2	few	CASSGLGRLGGYTF
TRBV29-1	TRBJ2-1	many	CSWMGEKAYNEQFF
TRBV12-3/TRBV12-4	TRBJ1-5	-	CASSLHLPGYSNQPQHF
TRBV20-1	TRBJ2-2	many	CSASAEASTPTGELFF
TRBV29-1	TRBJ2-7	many	CSVRTPGREQYF
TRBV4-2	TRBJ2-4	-	CASSQDHGGSAKNIQYF
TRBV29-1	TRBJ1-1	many	CSVERATEAFF
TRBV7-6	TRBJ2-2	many	CASSFQRNTGELFF
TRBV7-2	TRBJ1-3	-	CASRRGRGNTIYF
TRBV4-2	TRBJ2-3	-	CASSQESSGSLPADTQYF
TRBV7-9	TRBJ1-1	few	CASSGVRGGNTEAFF
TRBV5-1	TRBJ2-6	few	CASSGPTSMEGTSGANVLTF
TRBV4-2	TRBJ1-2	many	CASSGDLGYGYTF
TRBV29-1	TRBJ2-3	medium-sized	CSVGGLAEGSTDTQYF
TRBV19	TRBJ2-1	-	CASSIRAGASEQFF
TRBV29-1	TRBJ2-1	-	CSVAGTGVRTEQFF
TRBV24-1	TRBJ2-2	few	CATSRAVTGELFF
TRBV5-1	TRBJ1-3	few	CASSPGQGGNTIYF
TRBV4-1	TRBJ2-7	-	CASSQSQGRYEQYF
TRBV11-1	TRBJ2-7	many	CASSGPRGIYEQYF
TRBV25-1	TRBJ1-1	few	CASSDRGNTEAFF
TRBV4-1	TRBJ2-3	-	CASSQGQFPDTQYF
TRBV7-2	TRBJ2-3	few	CASSLGTGAPGREDTQYF
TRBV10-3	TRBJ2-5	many	CAISELREETQYF
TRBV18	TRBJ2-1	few	CASSPPGAATNEQFF
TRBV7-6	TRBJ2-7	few	CASSLAPQGAYEQYF
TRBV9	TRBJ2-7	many	CASSVGTGAHEQYF
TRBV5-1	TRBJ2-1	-	CASSLDGGGPSYNEQFF
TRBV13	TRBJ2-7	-	CASSSPATEGRYEQYF
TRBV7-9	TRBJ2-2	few	CASRPWAVFNTGELFF
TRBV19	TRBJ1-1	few	CASSSIPGQGSGNTEAFF
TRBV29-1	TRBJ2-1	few	CSVSGLAWSSYNEQFF
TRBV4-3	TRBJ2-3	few	CASSQEFGGSFPDTQYF
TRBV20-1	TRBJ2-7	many	CSAQMPGGATLHYEQYF
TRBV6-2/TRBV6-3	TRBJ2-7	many	CASSFLLGYEQYF
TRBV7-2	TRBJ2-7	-	CASSLRQGAYEQYF
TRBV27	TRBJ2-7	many	CASSLSWAGTYEQYF
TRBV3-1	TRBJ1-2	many	CASSPRQGEGYTF
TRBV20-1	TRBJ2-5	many	CSARDHTGETQYF
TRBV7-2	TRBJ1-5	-	CASSLWGSEPQHF
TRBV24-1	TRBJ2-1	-	CATSDSDYNEQFF
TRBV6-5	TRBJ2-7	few	CASSYQRRYEQYF
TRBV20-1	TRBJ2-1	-	CSARPLAVYNEQFF
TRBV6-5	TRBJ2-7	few	CASTSPGGGYEQYF
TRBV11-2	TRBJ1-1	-	CASSLANTEAFF
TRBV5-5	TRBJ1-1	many	CASSGAGAGVLPNTEAFF
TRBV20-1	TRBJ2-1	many	CSATYSGSTSYNEQFF
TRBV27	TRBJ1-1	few	CASSRPGVVNTEAFF
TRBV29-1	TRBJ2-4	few	CSVEVPGRDIQYF
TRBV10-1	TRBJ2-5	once	CASAASGRLETQYF
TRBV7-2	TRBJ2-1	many	CASRAPSSGSQRSQFF
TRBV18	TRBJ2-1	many	CASSPQAISYNEQFF
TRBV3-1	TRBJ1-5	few	CASSQGQGNQPQHF
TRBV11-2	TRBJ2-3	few	CASSLMRGRTDTQYF
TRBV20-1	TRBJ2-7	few	CSARGRSDEQYF
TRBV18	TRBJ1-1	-	CASSPGWQGEAFF
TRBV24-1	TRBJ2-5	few	CATSDPGQAQETQYF
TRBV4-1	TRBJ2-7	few	CASSQVPGTYEQYF
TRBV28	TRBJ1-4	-	CASRPLQGAREKLFF
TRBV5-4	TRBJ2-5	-	CASSVKAGKETQYF